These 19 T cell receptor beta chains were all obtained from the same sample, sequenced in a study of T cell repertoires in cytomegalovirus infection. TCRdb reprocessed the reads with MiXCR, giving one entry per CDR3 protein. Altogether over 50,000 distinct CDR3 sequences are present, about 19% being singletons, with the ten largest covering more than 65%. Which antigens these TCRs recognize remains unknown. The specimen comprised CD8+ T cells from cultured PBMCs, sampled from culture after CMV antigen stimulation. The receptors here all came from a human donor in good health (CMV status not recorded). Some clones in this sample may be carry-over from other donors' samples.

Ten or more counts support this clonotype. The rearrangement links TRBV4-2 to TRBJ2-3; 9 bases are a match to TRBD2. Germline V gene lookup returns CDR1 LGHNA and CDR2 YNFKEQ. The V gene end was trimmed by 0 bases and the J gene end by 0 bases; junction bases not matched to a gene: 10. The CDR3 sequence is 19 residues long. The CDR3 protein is CASSQELAGDLHSTDTQYF. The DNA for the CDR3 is TGTGCCAGCAGCCAAGAGTTAGCGGGGGACCTTCATAGCACAGATACGCAGTATTTT.

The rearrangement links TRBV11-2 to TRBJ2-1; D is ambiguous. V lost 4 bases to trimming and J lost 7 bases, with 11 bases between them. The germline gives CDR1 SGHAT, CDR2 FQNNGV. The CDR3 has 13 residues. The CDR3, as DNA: TGTGCCAGCAGCTCCGCCCTGGTAAATGAGCAGTTCTTC. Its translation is CASSSALVNEQFF. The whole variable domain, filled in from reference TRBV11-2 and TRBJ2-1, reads EAGVAQSPRYKIIEKRQSVAFWCNPISGHATLYWYQQILGQGPKLLIQFQNNGVVDDSQLPKDRFSAERLKGVDSTLKIQPAKLEDSAVYLCASSSALVNEQFFGPGTRLTVL.

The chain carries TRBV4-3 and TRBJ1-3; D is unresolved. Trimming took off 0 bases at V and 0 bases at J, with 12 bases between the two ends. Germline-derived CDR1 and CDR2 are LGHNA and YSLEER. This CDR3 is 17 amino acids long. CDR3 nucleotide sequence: TGCGCCAGCAGCCAAGAGAGGGCAGCGAGCTCTGGAAACACCATATATTTT. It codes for CASSQERAASSGNTIYF.

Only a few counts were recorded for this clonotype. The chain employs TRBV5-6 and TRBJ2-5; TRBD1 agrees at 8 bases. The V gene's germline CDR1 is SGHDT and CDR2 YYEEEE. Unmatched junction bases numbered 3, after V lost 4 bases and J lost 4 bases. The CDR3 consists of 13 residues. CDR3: CASSLGQVETQYF. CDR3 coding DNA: TGTGCCAGCAGCCTGGGACAGGTAGAGACCCAGTACTTC.

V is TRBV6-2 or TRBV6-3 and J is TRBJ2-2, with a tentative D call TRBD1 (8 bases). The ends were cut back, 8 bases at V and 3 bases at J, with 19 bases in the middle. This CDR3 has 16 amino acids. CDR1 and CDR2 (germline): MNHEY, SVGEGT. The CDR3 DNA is TGTGCCAGCGGGGGGGACAGGTCATTTGACACCGGGGAGCTGTTTTTT. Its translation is CASGGDRSFDTGELFF.

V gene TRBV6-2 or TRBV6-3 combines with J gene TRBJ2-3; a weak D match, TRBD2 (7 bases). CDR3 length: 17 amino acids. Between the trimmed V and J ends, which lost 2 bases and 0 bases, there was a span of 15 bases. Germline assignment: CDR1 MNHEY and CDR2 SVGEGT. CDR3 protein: CASSYSLGGASTDTQYF. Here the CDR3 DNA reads TGTGCCAGCAGTTACAGCCTTGGGGGGGCTAGCACAGATACGCAGTATTTT.

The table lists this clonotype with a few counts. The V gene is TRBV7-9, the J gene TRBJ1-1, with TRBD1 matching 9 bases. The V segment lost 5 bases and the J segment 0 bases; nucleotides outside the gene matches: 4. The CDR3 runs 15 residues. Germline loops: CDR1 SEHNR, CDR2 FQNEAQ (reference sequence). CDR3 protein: CASSEGQGVNTEAFF. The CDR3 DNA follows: TGTGCCAGCAGCGAGGGACAGGGAGTGAACACTGAAGCTTTCTTT.

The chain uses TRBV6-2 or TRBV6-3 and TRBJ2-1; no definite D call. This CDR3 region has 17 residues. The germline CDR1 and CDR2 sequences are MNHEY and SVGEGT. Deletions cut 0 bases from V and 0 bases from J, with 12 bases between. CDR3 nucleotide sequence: TGTGCCAGCAGTTACTCGAGTATTGGTCTCTCCTACAATGAGCAGTTCTTC. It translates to CASSYSSIGLSYNEQFF.

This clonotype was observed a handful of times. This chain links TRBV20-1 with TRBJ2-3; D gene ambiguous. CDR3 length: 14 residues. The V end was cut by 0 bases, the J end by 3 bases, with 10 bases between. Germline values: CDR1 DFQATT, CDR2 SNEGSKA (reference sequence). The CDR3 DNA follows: TGCAGTGCTAGAGATGCCGATCTGACAGATACGCAGTATTTT. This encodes CSARDADLTDTQYF.

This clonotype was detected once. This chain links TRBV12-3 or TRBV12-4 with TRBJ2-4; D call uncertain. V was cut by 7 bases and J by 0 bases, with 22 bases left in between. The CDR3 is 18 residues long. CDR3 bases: TGTGCCAGCACCACAGCCCGTGTGGTACCCGGAGCCAAAAACATTCAGTACTTC. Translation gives CASTTARVVPGAKNIQYF.

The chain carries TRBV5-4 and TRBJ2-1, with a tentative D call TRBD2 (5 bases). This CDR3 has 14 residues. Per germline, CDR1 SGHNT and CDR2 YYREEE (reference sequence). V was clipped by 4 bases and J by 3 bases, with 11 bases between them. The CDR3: CASSSAGDYNEQFF. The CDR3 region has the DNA TGTGCCAGCAGCAGCGCCGGGGACTACAATGAGCAGTTCTTC.

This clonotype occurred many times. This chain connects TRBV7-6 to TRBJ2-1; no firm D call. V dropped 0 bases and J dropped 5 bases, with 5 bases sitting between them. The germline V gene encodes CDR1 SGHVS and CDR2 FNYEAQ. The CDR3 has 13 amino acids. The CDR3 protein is CASSLASHNEQFF. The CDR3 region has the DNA TGTGCCAGCAGCTTAGCGAGTCACAATGAGCAGTTCTTC.

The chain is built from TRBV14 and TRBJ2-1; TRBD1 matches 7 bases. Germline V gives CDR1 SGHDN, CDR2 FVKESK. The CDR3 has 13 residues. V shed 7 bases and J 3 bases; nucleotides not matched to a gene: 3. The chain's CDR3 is CASTRQGYNEQFF. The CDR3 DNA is TGTGCCAGCACCCGACAGGGCTACAATGAGCAGTTCTTC.

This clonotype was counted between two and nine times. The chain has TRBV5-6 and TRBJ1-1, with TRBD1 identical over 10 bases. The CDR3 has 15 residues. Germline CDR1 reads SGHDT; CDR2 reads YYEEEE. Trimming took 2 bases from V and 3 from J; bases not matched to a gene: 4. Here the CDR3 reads CASSFWGTGDTEAFF. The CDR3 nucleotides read TGTGCCAGCAGCTTTTGGGGGACAGGGGACACTGAAGCTTTCTTT.

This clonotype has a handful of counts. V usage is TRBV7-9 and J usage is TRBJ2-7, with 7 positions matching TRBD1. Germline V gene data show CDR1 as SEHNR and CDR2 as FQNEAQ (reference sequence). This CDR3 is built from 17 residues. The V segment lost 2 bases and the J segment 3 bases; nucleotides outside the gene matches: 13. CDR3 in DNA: TGTGCCAGCAGCTTATCTTCGACAGGGACCCAACTCTACGAGCAGTACTTC. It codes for CASSLSSTGTQLYEQYF.

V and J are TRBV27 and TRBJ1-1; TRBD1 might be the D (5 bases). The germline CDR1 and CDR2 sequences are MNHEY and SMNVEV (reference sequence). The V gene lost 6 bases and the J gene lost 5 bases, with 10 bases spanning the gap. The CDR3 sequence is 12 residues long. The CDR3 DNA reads TGTGCCAGCAGAGTAGGGGCAACTGAAGCTTTCTTT. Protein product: CASRVGATEAFF.

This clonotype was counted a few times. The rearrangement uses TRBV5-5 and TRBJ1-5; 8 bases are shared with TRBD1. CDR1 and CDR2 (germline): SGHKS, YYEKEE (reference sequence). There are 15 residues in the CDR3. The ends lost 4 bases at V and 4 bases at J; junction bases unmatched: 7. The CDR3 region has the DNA TGTGCCAGCAGCCCGACAGGGGACAGGAATCAGCCCCAGCATTTT. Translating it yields CASSPTGDRNQPQHF.

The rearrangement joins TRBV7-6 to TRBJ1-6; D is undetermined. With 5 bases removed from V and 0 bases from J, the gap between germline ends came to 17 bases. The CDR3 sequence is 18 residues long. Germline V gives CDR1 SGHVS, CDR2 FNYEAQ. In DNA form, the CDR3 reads TGTGCCAGCAGCGCGGACGCTCAGCTCAGCTCCTATAATTCACCCCTCCACTTT. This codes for CASSADAQLSSYNSPLHF.

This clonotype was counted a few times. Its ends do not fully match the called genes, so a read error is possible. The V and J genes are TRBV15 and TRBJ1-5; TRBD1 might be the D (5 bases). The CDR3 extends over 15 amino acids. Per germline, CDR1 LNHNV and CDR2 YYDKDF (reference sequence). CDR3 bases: TGTGCCACCAGCAGAGATAAGGGGCCTTCTCAGCCCCGGCATTTT. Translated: CATSRDKGPSQPRHF. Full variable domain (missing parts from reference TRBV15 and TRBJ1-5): DAMVIQNPRYQVTQFGKPVTLSCSQTLNHNVMYWYQQKSSQAPKLLFHYYDKDFNNEADTPDNFQSRRPNTSFCFLDIRSPGLGDTAMYLCATSRDKGPSQPRHFGDGTRLSIL.